The present T cell receptor (beta chain) was sequenced within a study of T cell responses to AZD1222 COVID-19 vaccine. General study results and limits: Elevations in Spike-specific TCR breadth and depth followed administration of two AZD1222 doses. Across the whole spike, CD4 TCRs peaked at regions 160-218 and 743-854.

Clones were read by immunoSEQ multiplex PCR, and TCRdb kept only the in-frame ones, dropping some. The sample holds approximately 170,000 clones, just over 85% seen once. About this clone itself: Its specificity is not known.

This receptor was taken from an adult who received the AZD1222 COVID-19 vaccine. The sequencing here drew on peripheral blood, taken 28 days after the second AZD1222 dose.

The CDR3 coding sequence is TGCAGCGTTGAAAGACAGGGGGTCTACGAGCAGTACTTC. Its translation: CSVERQGVYEQYF. This chain uses TRBV29-1 with TRBJ2-7; 9 bases fit TRBD1. The CDR3 is 13 residues long. CDR1 SQVTM and CDR2 ANQGSEA come from the germline V gene. Unmatched junction bases numbered 2, after V lost 2 bases and J lost 3 bases.